This TCR beta chain comes out of a study of breast tumors, draining lymph nodes, adjacent tissues. Study-wide findings and caveats: Tumor T cell lymph node origin was a supported hypothesis, not proven. Data fit most tumor T cells coming from lymph node, expanding in tumor. Luminal-like breast cancer showed significantly greater tumor-nontumor repertoire similarity than basal-like breast cancer did. Tumor repertoires ranked between lymph nodes and nontumor tissue in diversity, with V and J gene preferences.

Trimming pared 1 base from V and 3 bases from J, leaving 17 bases between. CDR3 length: 17 amino acids. Germline V lookup: CDR1 SGDLS, CDR2 YYNGEE. TCRdb analysed the multiplex PCR reads with MiXCR anew, one entry per CDR3 protein. The table lists roughly 80,000 distinct CDR3 sequences, about 20% of them singletons. In this sample, this clonotype turned up many times. The antigen is undetermined. The lymph nodes were axillary draining lymph nodes from breast cancer patients. The sequencing sample was made of axillary lymph node tissue. This sequence was found in a female donor with breast cancer. Some clones in this sample may be carry-over from other donors' samples. This chain links TRBV9 with TRBJ2-1; D is possibly TRBD2 (5 bases). In nucleotides, the CDR3 is TGTGCCAGCAGCGTAAGTAGGTGGGAGAGGGACTACAATGAGCAGTTCTTC. Its protein product is CASSVSRWERDYNEQFF.